This TCR beta chain appears in the sequencing data of a study of cytomegalovirus exposure and HLA in healthy donors. PCR was performed using 60 Vbeta and 13 Jbeta primers. Sequencing used immunoSEQ multiplex PCR; TCRdb keeps in-frame clones, though not all of them. The table records 80,000 to 95,000 clones, roughly 63% of them present only once. V lost 9 bases, J lost 6 bases, and 13 bases stayed unmatched. The CDR3 runs to 15 residues. CDR1 is LNHDA, CDR2 SQIVND, per germline (reference sequence). Study results and limitations: Cytomegalovirus association was listed for about 170 TCR beta chains. Reportedly, cytomegalovirus status was diagnosed with high sensitivity and specificity.

Of note for this clone: Antigen unknown.

Specimen: PBMCs. The V gene is TRBV19, the J gene TRBJ1-1, with 10 bases identical to TRBD1. The clonotype originates from a woman in her twenties or thirties in good health and CMV-seronegative. CDR3 loop: CASQALRQGAAEAFF. The CDR3 DNA follows: TGTGCCAGCCAAGCCCTAAGACAGGGGGCCGCTGAAGCTTTCTTT.